This T cell receptor beta chain was recovered during a study of radiotherapy plus CTLA-4 blockade in lung cancer. Study-wide results and limits: Tumor-derived TCR clones expanded in blood after radiotherapy plus ipilimumab.

Trimming cost V 4 bases and J 7 bases, with 19 bases left between them. This CDR3 has 15 residues. Germline V gene data show CDR1 as KGHSH and CDR2 as LQKENI. About this clone: Its cognate antigen is unknown.

The repertoire was sequenced with immunoSEQ multiplex PCR; TCRdb's copy has only in-frame clones and lacks some. The repertoire consists of some 49,000 clones, with more than 75% occurring once and the leading ten covering about 30%. This specimen was peripheral blood, taken from a patient treated with radiotherapy plus ipilimumab. The rearrangement uses TRBV18 and TRBJ1-1; D gene uncertain. The source of this sequence is a human donor with non-small cell lung cancer whose response to radiotherapy plus ipilimumab could not be evaluated. The CDR3 DNA follows: TGTGCCAGCTCACTCAGTATAGCCGGAATCGATGAAGCTTTCTTT. The encoded protein is CASSLSIAGIDEAFF.